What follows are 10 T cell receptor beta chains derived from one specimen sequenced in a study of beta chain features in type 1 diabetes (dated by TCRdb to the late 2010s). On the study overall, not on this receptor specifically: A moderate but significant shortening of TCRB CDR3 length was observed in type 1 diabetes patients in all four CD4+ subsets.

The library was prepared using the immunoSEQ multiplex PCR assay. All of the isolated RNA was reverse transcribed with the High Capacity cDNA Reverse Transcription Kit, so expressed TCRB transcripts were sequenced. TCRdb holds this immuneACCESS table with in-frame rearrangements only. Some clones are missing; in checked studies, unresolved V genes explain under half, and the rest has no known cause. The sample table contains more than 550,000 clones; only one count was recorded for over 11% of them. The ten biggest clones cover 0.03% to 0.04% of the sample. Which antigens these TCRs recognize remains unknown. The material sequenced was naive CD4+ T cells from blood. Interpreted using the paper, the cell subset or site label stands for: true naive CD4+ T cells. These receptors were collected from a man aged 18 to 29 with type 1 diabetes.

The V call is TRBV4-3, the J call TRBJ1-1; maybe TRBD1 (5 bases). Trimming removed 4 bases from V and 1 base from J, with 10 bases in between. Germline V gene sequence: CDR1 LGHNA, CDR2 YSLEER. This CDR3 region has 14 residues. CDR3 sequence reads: CASSPFGANTEAFF. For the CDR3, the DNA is TGCGCCAGCAGCCCGTTCGGGGCGAACACTGAAGCTTTCTTT.

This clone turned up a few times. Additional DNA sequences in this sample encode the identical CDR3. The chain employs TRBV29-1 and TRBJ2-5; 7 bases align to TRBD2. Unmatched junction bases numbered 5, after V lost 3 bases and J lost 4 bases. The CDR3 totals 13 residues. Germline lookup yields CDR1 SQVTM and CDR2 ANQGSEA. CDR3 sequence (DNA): TGCAGCGTTGAGCGCGGGGGAGGAGAGACCCAGTACTTC. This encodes CSVERGGGETQYF.

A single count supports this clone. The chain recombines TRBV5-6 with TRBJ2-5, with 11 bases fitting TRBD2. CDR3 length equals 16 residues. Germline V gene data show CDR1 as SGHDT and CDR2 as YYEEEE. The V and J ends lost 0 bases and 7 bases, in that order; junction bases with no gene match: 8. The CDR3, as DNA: TGTGCCAGCAGCTTGGCCCAACTAGCGGGGGACGGGACCCAGTACTTC. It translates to CASSLAQLAGDGTQYF.

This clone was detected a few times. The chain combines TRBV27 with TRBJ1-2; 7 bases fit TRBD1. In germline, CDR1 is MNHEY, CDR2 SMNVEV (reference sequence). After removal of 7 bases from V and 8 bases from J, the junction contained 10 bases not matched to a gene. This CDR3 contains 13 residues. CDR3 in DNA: TGTGCCAGCACCGGACAGGCCGGGCGCGGCTACACCTTC. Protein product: CASTGQAGRGYTF.

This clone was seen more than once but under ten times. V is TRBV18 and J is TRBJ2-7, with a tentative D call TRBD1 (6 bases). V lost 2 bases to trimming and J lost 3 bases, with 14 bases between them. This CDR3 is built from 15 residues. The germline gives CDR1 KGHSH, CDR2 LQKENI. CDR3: CASSPSPQGIYEQYF. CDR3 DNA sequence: TGTGCCAGCTCACCAAGTCCACAGGGTATCTACGAGCAGTACTTC.

The CDR3 region is CASSLGTDDYEQYF. CDR3 bases: TGCGCCAGCAGCTTGGGGACGGATGATTACGAGCAGTACTTC. The rearrangement links TRBV5-1 to TRBJ2-7; no clear D gene. This CDR3 region has 14 residues. Germline CDR1 SGHRS, CDR2 YFSETQ. Trimming shortened V by 0 bases and J by 4 bases, and 11 bases separated the two germline ends.

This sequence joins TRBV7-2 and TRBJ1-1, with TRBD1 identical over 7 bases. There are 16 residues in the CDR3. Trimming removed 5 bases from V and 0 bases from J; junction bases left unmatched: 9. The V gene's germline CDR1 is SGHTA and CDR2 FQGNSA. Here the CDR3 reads CASSGHQTGMNTEAFF. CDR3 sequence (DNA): TGTGCCAGCAGCGGCCACCAGACAGGGATGAACACTGAAGCTTTCTTT.

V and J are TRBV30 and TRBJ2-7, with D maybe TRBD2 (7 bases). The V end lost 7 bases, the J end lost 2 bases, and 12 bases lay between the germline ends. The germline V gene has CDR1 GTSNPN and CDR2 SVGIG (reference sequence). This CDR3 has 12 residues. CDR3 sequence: CASEGGTYEQYF. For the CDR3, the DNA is TGTGCCTCGGAGGGGGGGACCTACGAGCAGTACTTC.

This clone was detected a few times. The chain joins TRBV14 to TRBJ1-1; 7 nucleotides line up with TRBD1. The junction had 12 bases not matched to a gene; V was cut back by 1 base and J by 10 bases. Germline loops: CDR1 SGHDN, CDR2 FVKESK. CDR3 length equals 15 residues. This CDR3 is CASSQALASQGVAFF. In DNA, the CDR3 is TGTGCCAGCAGCCAAGCGTTGGCCAGCCAGGGGGTAGCTTTCTTT.

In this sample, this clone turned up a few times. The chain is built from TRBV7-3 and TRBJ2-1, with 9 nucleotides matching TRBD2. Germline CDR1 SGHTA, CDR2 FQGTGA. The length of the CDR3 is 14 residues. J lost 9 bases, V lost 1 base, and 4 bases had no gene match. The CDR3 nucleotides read TGTGCCAGCAGCTTAAAGGGACTAGCCACTGAGCAGTTCTTC. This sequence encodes CASSLKGLATEQFF.